This T cell receptor beta chain was profiled in a study of blood T cell repertoires in COVID-19. Study-wide background: The cDNA or gDNA used as material had been derived from T cells, B-cell-depleted T cells, or PBMCs.

CDR3 length: 15 residues. Germline V CDR1 and CDR2: SSHAT, FNYEAQ (reference sequence). The ends lost 5 bases at V and 5 bases at J; junction bases unmatched: 7. Data came from immunoSEQ multiplex PCR; TCRdb stores just in-frame clones and leaves some out. This sample carries about 340,000 clones, around 88% of them seen once, and the ten largest clones take 2.5% to 3%. This receptor was identified in a man aged 25-40 years with active or convalescent COVID-19. The V gene is TRBV7-7, the J gene TRBJ2-1; 9 nucleotides match TRBD1. What was sequenced was peripheral blood. CDR3 bases: TGTGCCAGCAGCCCACTACGACAGGGGGACAATGAGCAGTTCTTC. This gives the protein CASSPLRQGDNEQFF.